This T cell receptor beta chain was observed in a study of T cells after yellow fever vaccination. Overall study results and limits: Booster samples showed a return of most primary-vaccination clones (roughly 96% CD4, about 85% CD8).

Generation of TCR cDNA used 5'RACE template switching (which added a universal primer site and UMIs). TCRdb redid the calling of the 5' RACE reads with MiXCR, one entry per CDR3 protein. The sample holds a few hundred thousand distinct CDR3 sequences; roughly 11% are singletons and the top ten take roughly 18%. V was shortened by 4 bases and J by 5 bases, with 5 bases between the two germline ends. The CDR3 loop spans 11 amino acids. Germline CDR1 ENHRY, CDR2 SYGVKD. Points on this clonotype: The antigen remains unidentified.

The rearrangement uses TRBV10-3 and TRBJ1-1; D unclear. Sequenced material: PBMCs, taken on the day of the first yellow fever vaccination. The receptor's source is a young man who received the YFV17D yellow fever vaccine. CDR3 in DNA: TGTGCCATCAGTGCTGAAACTGAAGCTTTCTTT. As protein: CAISAETEAFF.